The rows below give T cell receptor beta chains drawn from one sample of a study of blood T cell repertoires in COVID-19. Clones were read by immunoSEQ multiplex PCR, and TCRdb kept only the in-frame ones, dropping some. Found here are under 20,000 clones, 87% of them singletons; the top ten hold 7.9%. The sequenced sample was peripheral blood. These receptors were collected from a human donor with active COVID-19. The donor label of this sample is uncertain. The CDR3 runs from the conserved cysteine through the conserved F or W. A D gene is named only where the DNA matches it firmly. Size values are once, few and many counts, or a class for expanded clones, and some rows have none.

CDR3 length,D gene,V gene,clone size,J gene,CDR3 DNA,CDR3 protein
14,.,TRBV7-8,once,TRBJ2-5,TGTGCCAGCAAAACGCGACTAGGGAGAGAGACCCAGTACTTC,CASKTRLGRETQYF
16,TRBD2,TRBV7-9,.,TRBJ2-1,TGTGCCAGCAGCTTAGGCCTGGGGACTACCTACAATGAGCAGTTCTTC,CASSLGLGTTYNEQFF
14,TRBD2,TRBV7-8,.,TRBJ2-1,TGTGCCAGCAGCCAAGGGACTAGCGGGAGGGCGAGGTTCTTC,CASSQGTSGRARFF
16,TRBD2,TRBV19,.,TRBJ2-5,TGTGCCAGTATCACCATAGCTCTAGCGGGATTGGAGACCCAGTACTTC,CASITIALAGLETQYF
15,TRBD2,TRBV7-9,.,TRBJ2-3,TGTGCCAGCAGCTTAGGGACTAGCGTTACAGATACGCAGTATTTT,CASSLGTSVTDTQYF
15,TRBD1,TRBV30,.,TRBJ2-7,TGTGCCTGGAGTGTACCCCCTCGACAGGGGGCGGAGGAGTACTTC,CAWSVPPRQGAEEYF
16,.,TRBV11-3,.,TRBJ2-7,TGTGCCAGCAGCCCTTACAATACCGGGACACGCTACGAGCAGTACTTC,CASSPYNTGTRYEQYF
15,TRBD2,TRBV7-3,.,TRBJ2-1,TGTGCCACAGGGACTAGCGGCCTTCCCTACAATGAGCAGTTCTTC,CATGTSGLPYNEQFF
16,.,TRBV5-1,.,TRBJ2-4,TGCGCCAGCAGCTGGGCACTAGACAACGCCAAAAACATTCAGTACTTC,CASSWALDNAKNIQYF
19,TRBD1,TRBV3-1/TRBV3-2,.,TRBJ2-1,TGTGCCAGCAGCCAAGAAAGGGCCGAAGGGACAGGACCCTACAATGAGCAGTTCTTC,CASSQERAEGTGPYNEQFF
14,TRBD1,TRBV6-5,.,TRBJ2-2,TGTGCCAGCAGCCTTCGACAGGGACACGGGGAGCTGTTTTTT,CASSLRQGHGELFF
15,.,TRBV5-8,.,TRBJ1-3,TGTGCCAGCAGCTCCCGACAGTATTCTGGAAACACCATATATTTT,CASSSRQYSGNTIYF
12,TRBD1,TRBV29-1,.,TRBJ2-1,TGCAGCGGAGGACAGGGGAACAATGAGCAGTTCTTC,CSGGQGNNEQFF
15,.,TRBV7-9,few,TRBJ1-1,TGTGCCAGCAGCTTGATTGTTGTGACAGAGCAAGGAGCTTTCTTT,CASSLIVVTEQGAFF
15,TRBD1,TRBV7-8,.,TRBJ1-1,TGTGCCAGCAGCCTCGACAGGGGGTTCAACACTGAAGCTTTCTTT,CASSLDRGFNTEAFF